This T cell receptor beta chain was found in a study of T-cell reconstitution after alpha-beta-depleted transplantation in children. A note on this clonotype: Antigen unknown.

Notes on the study in general: The authors attributed T-cell counts and diversity one year after transplant mostly to newly produced T cells. Some patients' high day-60 TCRbeta diversity was traced to surviving recipient T cells and thymic progenitors. Reportedly, only several hundred clones from non-depleted graft cells drove alpha-beta T-cell counts at about two months.

Researchers prepared the TCRbeta library using unique molecular identifiers, the study reports. TCRdb independently ran MiXCR on the PCR reads; one entry per CDR3 protein. Of 500,000 to 750,000 distinct CDR3 sequences in the sample, 10% to 15% were seen once. This specimen was PBMCs, mostly from graft donor cells, taken 360 days after TCRalphabeta/CD19-depleted stem cell transplant. The source is a male patient between 5 and 17 years old who had a stem cell transplant for acute myeloid leukemia, so the T cells may come from the graft donor.

The CDR3: CSASAPPRKETQYF. The CDR3 region has the DNA TGCAGTGCCTCGGCCCCACCCAGGAAAGAGACCCAGTACTTC. The chain joins TRBV20-1 to TRBJ2-5; D unresolved. Trimming cost V 6 bases and J 3 bases, with 17 bases left between them. The V gene's germline CDR1 is DFQATT and CDR2 SNEGSKA (reference sequence). The CDR3 sequence is 14 residues long.